The source of this T cell receptor (beta chain) is a study of T cell clonotyping in hematopoietic cell transplantation. TCRdb keeps only in-frame clones here, not all; method: immunoSEQ multiplex PCR. The sample includes approximately 3,900 clones, 85% to 95% seen only once; the top ten take more than 5%. CDR3 length: 14 residues. V shed 6 bases and J 6 bases; nucleotides not matched to a gene: 10. CDR1 ENHRY and CDR2 SYGVKD come from the germline V gene. The chain recombines TRBV10-3 with TRBJ2-7, with TRBD1 matching 8 bases. This specimen consisted of peripheral blood mononuclear cells, obtained 30 days after allogeneic stem cell transplant. This clonotype originated in a male patient in his 70s who had an allogeneic stem cell transplant from an unrelated donor, so T cells may come from the graft donor. Some clones in this sample may be carry-over from other donors' samples. The CDR3 reads CAISIRDRNSEQYF. CDR3 in DNA: TGTGCCATCAGCATCCGGGACAGGAATTCCGAGCAGTACTTC.